The 17 T cell receptor beta chains below were found in one sample sequenced in a study of breast tumors, draining lymph nodes, adjacent tissues. TCRdb reprocessed the multiplex PCR reads with MiXCR, giving one entry per CDR3 protein. The table includes some 100,000 distinct CDR3 sequences, about 20% detected once. Samples came from axillary lymph nodes draining the breast cancer. Specimen: axillary lymph node tissue. The receptors derive from a female donor with breast cancer. Some clones in this sample may be carry-over from other donors' samples.

This clonotype was seen many times. J is TRBJ2-7 and V is TRBV9; 14 bases align to TRBD2. Germline CDR1 is SGDLS and CDR2 is YYNGEE. The CDR3 runs to 16 residues. J gave up 5 bases and V 0 bases, and 4 bases lay outside the gene matches. CDR3 DNA sequence: TGTGCCAGCAGCGTAGGCCCGGGACTAGCGGGGGACGAGCAGTACTTC. Translated, it gives CASSVGPGLAGDEQYF.

The sample holds many counts of this clonotype. The J gene is TRBJ2-1, the V gene TRBV6-1; D remains ambiguous. V shed 8 bases and J shed 6 bases, with 20 bases lying between them. Germline loops: CDR1 MNHNS, CDR2 SASEGT. This CDR3 has 15 residues. CDR3 protein: CASCWVNDGRNEQFF. CDR3 bases: TGTGCCAGCTGCTGGGTCAACGACGGTCGCAATGAGCAGTTCTTC.

There are many counts of this clonotype. The chain has TRBV19 and TRBJ2-3; D is ambiguous. CDR3 length equals 13 residues. V was clipped by 4 bases and J by 7 bases, with 12 bases between them. Germline lookup yields CDR1 LNHDA and CDR2 SQIVND (reference sequence). The CDR3 reads CASSTPTWNTQYF. In DNA form, the CDR3 reads TGTGCCAGTAGTACCCCTACGTGGAATACGCAGTATTTT. The whole variable domain, filled in from reference TRBV19 and TRBJ2-3, reads DGGITQSPKYLFRKEGQNVTLSCEQNLNHDAMYWYRQDPGQGLRLIYYSQIVNDFQKGDIAEGYSVSREKKESFPLTVTSAQKNPTAFYLCASSTPTWNTQYFGPGTRLTVL.

This chain joins TRBV5-4 and TRBJ1-4; possible D gene TRBD1, 6 bases. V was clipped by 0 bases and J by 7 bases, with 13 bases between them. Germline V gene data show CDR1 as SGHNT and CDR2 as YYREEE (reference sequence). The CDR3 has 15 residues. CDR3 DNA sequence: TGTGCCAGCAGCTTGGGACAGGCCAGGGGTGAAAAACTGTTTTTT. It encodes CASSLGQARGEKLFF.

A note on this clonotype: Just one base apart from a much larger clone, this may be a read error. Here the CDR3 omits its conserved ending phenylalanine or tryptophan, so a read error is the likely source. V usage is TRBV6-2 or TRBV6-3 and J usage is TRBJ2-2; D unclear. Between the trimmed V and J ends, which lost 0 bases and 1 base, there was a span of 15 bases. This CDR3 comprises 18 residues. The germline gives CDR1 MNHEY, CDR2 SVGEGT. DNA of the CDR3: TGTGCCAGCAGTTACTCCACCACCCCCAGATTGAACACCGGGGAGCTGTTTCTT. Protein sequence: CASSYSTTPRLNTGELFL.

This clonotype was seen at least ten times. CDR3 residues: CASSWDRDQPQHF. CDR3 bases: TGCGCCAGCAGCTGGGACAGGGACCAGCCCCAGCATTTT. The V and J genes are TRBV5-1 and TRBJ1-5, with TRBD1 identical over 9 bases. The CDR3 extends over 13 amino acids. Germline loops: CDR1 SGHRS, CDR2 YFSETQ. The V gene end was trimmed by 3 bases and the J gene end by 7 bases; junction bases not matched to a gene: 2.

As DNA, the CDR3 is TGTGCCAGTAGCATGAGGGATAATTCACCCCTCCACTTT. Translation: CASSMRDNSPLHF. The J gene is TRBJ1-6, the V gene TRBV19; D not resolved. Germline assignment: CDR1 LNHDA and CDR2 SQIVND (reference sequence). The ends were cut back, 6 bases at V and 5 bases at J, with 8 bases in the middle. This CDR3 has 13 residues.

This clonotype was seen at least ten times. The CDR3 DNA follows: TGCAGTGCGCTACAGGGTGGGTATGAGCAGTTCTTC. Amino acids: CSALQGGYEQFF. The genes are TRBV20-1 and TRBJ2-1; the D gene is possibly TRBD1 (6 bases). The CDR3 runs 12 residues. Looked up from germline, CDR1 is DFQATT and CDR2 is SNEGSKA (reference sequence). The V and J ends lost 6 bases and 8 bases respectively, with 14 bases between them.

The sample holds many counts of this clonotype. The chain combines TRBV10-3 with TRBJ2-3; D is perhaps TRBD1 (6 bases). Germline CDR1 ENHRY, CDR2 SYGVKD. V lost 4 bases to trimming and J lost 5 bases, with 16 bases between them. The CDR3 runs to 15 residues. CDR3 residues: CAISVGQGTRDTQYF. CDR3 DNA: TGTGCCATCAGTGTCGGGCAGGGGACCAGAGATACGCAGTATTTT.

The chain carries TRBV10-3 and TRBJ2-7; no clear D gene. The CDR3 runs 14 residues. Trimming shortened V by 0 bases and J by 2 bases, and 8 bases separated the two germline ends. CDR1 is ENHRY and CDR2 is SYGVKD in the germline V gene. The CDR3 nucleotides read TGTGCCATCAGTGAGTCGGAAGCTCCCTACGAGCAGTACTTC. Residues: CAISESEAPYEQYF.

As to this clonotype: This clone may be a read error of a much larger clone one base away. J is TRBJ2-2 and V is TRBV9; no clear D. Between the trimmed V and J ends, which lost 0 bases and 4 bases, there was a span of 16 bases. The CDR3 sequence is 17 residues long. The germline V gene has CDR1 SGDLS and CDR2 YYNGEE. The CDR3 DNA is TGTGCCAGCAGCGTAGATGTGGCCGCGGACGGCACCGGGGAGCTGTTTTTT. Amino acids: CASSVDVAADGTGELFF.

This clonotype was found many times. This chain links TRBV29-1 with TRBJ2-4; D may match TRBD1 or TRBD2 (5 bases each). In germline, CDR1 is SQVTM, CDR2 ANQGSEA. The CDR3 sequence is 14 residues long. V lost 4 bases, J lost 3 bases, and 13 bases lay in between. The CDR3 here is CSVALRGVKNIQYF. The CDR3 region has the DNA TGCAGCGTTGCCCTAAGGGGAGTCAAAAACATTCAGTACTTC.

This clonotype has a count of ten or more. The chain combines TRBV20-1 with TRBJ2-1, with 8 bases aligning to TRBD2. This CDR3 contains 13 residues. J lost 3 bases, V lost 7 bases, and 5 bases had no gene match. CDR1 is DFQATT and CDR2 is SNEGSKA in the germline V gene (reference sequence). CDR3 bases: TGCAGTGTTCCGCGGGGGGACTACAATGAGCAGTTCTTC. It yields the protein CSVPRGDYNEQFF.

This clonotype was counted a few times. The genes are TRBV5-1 and TRBJ2-2; no clear D gene. Trimming left V 2 bases short and J 6 bases short, with 8 bases between. Germline CDR1 reads SGHRS; CDR2 reads YFSETQ. This CDR3 has 13 amino acids. CDR3 protein: CASSFRVAGELFF. The CDR3 DNA reads TGCGCCAGCAGCTTTCGGGTGGCCGGGGAGCTGTTTTTT.

Many counts were recorded for this clonotype. The rearrangement joins TRBV20-1 to TRBJ1-5; D unresolved. There are 12 residues in the CDR3. Germline CDR1 DFQATT, CDR2 SNEGSKA (reference sequence). With 5 bases removed from V and 3 bases from J, the gap between germline ends came to 8 bases. The CDR3 nucleotides read TGCAGTGCTCTTGGGAACAATCAGCCCCAGCATTTT. Protein sequence: CSALGNNQPQHF.

This clonotype was picked up many times. V is TRBV5-8 and J is TRBJ2-5; 8 bases fit TRBD2. CDR3 length: 15 residues. The J segment lost 1 base and the V segment lost 4 bases, leaving 6 bases of the junction unmatched. Germline values: CDR1 SGHTS, CDR2 YDEGEE. The CDR3 reads CASSSSGVLQETQYF. CDR3 nucleotides: TGTGCCAGCAGCAGTAGCGGGGTACTCCAAGAGACCCAGTACTTC. Full variable domain (missing parts from reference TRBV5-8 and TRBJ2-5): EAGVTQSPTHLIKTRGQQATLRCSPISGHTSVYWYQQALGLGLQFLLWYDEGEERNRGNFPPRFSGRQFPNYSSELNVNALELEDSALYLCASSSSGVLQETQYFGPGTRLLVL.

This clonotype has at least ten counts. This chain joins TRBV14 and TRBJ2-7; 7 bases map to TRBD1. The germline CDR1 and CDR2 sequences are SGHDN and FVKESK. There are 16 residues in the CDR3. Trimming at V came to 4 bases and at J to 2 bases, leaving 11 bases not matched to a gene. DNA for the CDR3: TGTGCCAGCAGCCCGAGTACTGGCAGGGGGACCTACGAGCAGTACTTC. This sequence encodes CASSPSTGRGTYEQYF.